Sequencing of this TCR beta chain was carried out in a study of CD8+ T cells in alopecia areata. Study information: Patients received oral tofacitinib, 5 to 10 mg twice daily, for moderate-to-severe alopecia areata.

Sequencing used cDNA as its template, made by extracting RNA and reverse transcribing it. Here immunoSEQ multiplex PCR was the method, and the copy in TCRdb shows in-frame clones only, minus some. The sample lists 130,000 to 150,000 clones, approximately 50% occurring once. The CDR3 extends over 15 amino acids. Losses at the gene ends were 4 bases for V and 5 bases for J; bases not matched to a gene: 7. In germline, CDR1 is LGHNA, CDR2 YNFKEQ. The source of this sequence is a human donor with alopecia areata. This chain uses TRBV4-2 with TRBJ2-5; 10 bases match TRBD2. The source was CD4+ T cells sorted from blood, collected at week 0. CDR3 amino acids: CASSRSERGGETQYF. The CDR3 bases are TGTGCCAGCAGCCGATCTGAGCGGGGGGGGGAGACCCAGTACTTC.